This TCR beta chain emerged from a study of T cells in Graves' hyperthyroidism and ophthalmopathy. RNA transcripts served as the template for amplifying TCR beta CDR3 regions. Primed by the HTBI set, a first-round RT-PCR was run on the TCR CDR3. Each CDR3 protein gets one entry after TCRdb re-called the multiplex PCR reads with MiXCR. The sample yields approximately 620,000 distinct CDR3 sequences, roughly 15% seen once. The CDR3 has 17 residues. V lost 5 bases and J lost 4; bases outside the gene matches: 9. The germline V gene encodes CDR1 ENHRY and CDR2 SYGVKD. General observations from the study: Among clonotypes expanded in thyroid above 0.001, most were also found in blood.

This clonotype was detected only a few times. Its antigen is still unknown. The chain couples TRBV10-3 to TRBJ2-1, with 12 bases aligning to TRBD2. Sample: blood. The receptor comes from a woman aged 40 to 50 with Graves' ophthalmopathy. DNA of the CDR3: TGTGCCATCAGTCCAGGACTAGCGGGGACCGTATACAATGAGCAGTTCTTC. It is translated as CAISPGLAGTVYNEQFF.